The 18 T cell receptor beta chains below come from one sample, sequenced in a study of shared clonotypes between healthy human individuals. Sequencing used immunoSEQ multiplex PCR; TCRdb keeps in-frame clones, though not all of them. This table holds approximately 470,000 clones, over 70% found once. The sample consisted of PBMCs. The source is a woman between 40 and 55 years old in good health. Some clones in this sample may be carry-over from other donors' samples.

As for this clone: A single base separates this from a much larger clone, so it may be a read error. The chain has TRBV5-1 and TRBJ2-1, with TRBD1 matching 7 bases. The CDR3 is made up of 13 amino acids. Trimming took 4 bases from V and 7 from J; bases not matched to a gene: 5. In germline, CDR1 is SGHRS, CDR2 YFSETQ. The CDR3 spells CASSGQGVNEQFF. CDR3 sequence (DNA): TGCGCCAGCAGCGGCCAGGGGGTAAATGAGCAGTTCTTC.

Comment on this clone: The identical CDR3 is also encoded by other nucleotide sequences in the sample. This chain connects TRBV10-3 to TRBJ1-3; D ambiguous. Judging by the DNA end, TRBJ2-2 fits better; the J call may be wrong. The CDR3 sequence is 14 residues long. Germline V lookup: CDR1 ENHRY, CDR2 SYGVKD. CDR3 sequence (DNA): TGTGCCATCAGCCGTAACACGAACACCGGGGAGCTGTTTTTT. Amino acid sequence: CAISRNTNTGELFF.

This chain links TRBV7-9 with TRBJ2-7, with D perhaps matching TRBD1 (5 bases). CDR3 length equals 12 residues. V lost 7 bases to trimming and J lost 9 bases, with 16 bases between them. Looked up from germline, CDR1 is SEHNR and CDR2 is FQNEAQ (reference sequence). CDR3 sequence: CASTLSQGRQYF. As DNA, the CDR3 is TGTGCCAGCACCCTCTCCCAGGGTAGGCAGTACTTC.

The chain's CDR3 is CASSLSGGTEAFF. CDR3 DNA: TGTGCCAGCAGCTTATCAGGGGGCACTGAAGCTTTCTTT. The chain employs TRBV13 and TRBJ1-1; 7 bases are shared with TRBD1. There are 13 residues in the CDR3. The germline CDR1 and CDR2 sequences are PRHDT and FYEKMQ (reference sequence). Unmatched junction bases numbered 1, after V lost 2 bases and J lost 4 bases.

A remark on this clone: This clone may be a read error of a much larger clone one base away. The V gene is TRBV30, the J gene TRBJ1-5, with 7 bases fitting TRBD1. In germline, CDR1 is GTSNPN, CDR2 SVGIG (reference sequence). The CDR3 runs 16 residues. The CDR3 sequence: CAWGRRGRYGNQTQHF. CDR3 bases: TGTGCCTGGGGCCGCAGGGGGAGGTATGGCAATCAGACCCAGCATTTT.

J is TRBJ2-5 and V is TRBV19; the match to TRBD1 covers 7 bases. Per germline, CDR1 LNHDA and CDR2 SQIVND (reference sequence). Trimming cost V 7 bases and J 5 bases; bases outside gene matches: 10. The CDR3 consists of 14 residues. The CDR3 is CASTPTGARETQYF. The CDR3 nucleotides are TGTGCCAGTACCCCTACAGGGGCTCGGGAGACCCAGTACTTC.

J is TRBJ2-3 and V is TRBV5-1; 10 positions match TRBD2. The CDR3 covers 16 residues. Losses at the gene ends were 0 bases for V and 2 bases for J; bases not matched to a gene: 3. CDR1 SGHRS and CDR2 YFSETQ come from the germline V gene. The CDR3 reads CASSLASGGATDTQYF. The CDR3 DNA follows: TGCGCCAGCAGCTTGGCTAGCGGGGGAGCCACAGATACGCAGTATTTT.

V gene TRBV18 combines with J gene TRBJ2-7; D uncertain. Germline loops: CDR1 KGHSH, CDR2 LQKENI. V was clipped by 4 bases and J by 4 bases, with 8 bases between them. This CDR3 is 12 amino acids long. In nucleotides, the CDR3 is TGTGCCAGCTCACGAGATATTTACGAGCAGTACTTC. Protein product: CASSRDIYEQYF.

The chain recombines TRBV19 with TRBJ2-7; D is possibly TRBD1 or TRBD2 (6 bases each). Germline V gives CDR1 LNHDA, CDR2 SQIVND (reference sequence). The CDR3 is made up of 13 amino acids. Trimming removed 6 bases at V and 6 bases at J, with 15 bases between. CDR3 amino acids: CASRLSGAGEQYF. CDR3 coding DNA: TGTGCCAGTAGGTTGTCGGGGGCGGGCGAGCAGTACTTC.

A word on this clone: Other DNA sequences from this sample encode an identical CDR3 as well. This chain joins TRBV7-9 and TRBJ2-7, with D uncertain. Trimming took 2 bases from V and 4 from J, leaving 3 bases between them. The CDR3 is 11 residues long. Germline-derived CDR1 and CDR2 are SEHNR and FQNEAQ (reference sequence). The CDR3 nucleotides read TGTGCCAGCAGCTTATCTTACGAGCAGTACTTC. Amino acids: CASSLSYEQYF.

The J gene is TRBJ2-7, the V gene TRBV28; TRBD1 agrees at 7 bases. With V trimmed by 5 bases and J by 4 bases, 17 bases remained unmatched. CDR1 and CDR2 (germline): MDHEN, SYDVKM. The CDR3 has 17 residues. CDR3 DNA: TGTGCCAGCAGTGGGCGGACAGGTCTGGTCGCGTATTACGAGCAGTACTTC. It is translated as CASSGRTGLVAYYEQYF.

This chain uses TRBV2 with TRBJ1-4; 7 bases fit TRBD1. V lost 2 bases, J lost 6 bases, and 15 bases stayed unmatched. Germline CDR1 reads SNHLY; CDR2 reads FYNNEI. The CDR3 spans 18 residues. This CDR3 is CASSETVKGAGFHEKLFF. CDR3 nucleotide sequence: TGTGCCAGCAGTGAAACAGTAAAGGGGGCAGGGTTTCATGAAAAACTGTTTTTT.

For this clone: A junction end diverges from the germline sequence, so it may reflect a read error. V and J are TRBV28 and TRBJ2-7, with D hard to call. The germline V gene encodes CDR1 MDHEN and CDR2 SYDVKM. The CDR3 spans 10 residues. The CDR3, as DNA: TGTGCCAGCAGTTTAGGAAGCGTCAACTTC. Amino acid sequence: CASSLGSVNF.

CDR3 loop: CASSPLEAGFAGELFF. CDR3 bases: TGTGCCAGCAGCCCCCTGGAGGCCGGATTCGCCGGGGAGCTGTTTTTT. V is TRBV28 and J is TRBJ2-2; D may be TRBD2 (5 bases). Trimming took 6 bases from V and 6 from J, leaving 20 bases between them. The length of the CDR3 is 16 residues. Per germline, CDR1 MDHEN and CDR2 SYDVKM.

In nucleotides, the CDR3 is TGTGCCAGCACCATGCTGGACGAGCAGTACTTC. This encodes CASTMLDEQYF. The chain links TRBV6-5 to TRBJ2-7; no definite D call. The CDR3 has 11 amino acids. V lost 7 bases to trimming and J lost 5 bases, with 9 bases between them. CDR1 MNHEY and CDR2 SVGAGI come from the germline V gene.

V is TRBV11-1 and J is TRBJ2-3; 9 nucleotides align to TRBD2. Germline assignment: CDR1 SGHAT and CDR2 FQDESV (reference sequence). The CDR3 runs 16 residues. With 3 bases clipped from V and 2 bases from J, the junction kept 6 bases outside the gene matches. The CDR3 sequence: CASSFMRGGSTDTQYF. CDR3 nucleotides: TGTGCCAGCAGCTTTATGCGGGGGGGGTCCACAGATACGCAGTATTTT.

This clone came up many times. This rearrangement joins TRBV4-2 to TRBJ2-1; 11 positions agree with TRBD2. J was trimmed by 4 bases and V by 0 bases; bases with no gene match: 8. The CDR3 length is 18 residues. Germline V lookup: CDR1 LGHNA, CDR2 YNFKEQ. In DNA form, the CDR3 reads TGTGCCAGCAGCCAAGATGGGGGGTTAGCGGGAGGGTACAATGAGCAGTTCTTC. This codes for CASSQDGGLAGGYNEQFF.

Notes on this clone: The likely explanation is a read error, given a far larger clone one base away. In DNA form, the CDR3 reads TGCAGCGTTGCGGGACTAGCGGTCCACGAGCAGGACTTC. Translated, it gives CSVAGLAVHEQDF. V is TRBV29-1 and J is TRBJ2-7; 11 nucleotides line up with TRBD2. Germline V gives CDR1 SQVTM, CDR2 ANQGSEA. The CDR3 consists of 13 residues.